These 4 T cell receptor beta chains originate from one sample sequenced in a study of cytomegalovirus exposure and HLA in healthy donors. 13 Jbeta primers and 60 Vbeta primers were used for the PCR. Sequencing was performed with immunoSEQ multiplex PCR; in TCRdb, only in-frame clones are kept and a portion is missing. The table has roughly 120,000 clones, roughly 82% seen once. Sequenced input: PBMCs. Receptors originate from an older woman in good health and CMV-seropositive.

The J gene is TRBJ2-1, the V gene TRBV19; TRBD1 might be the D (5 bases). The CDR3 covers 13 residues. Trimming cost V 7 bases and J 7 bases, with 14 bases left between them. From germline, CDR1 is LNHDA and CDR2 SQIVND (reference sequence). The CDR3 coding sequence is TGTGCCAGTACTCCAGGGAAGGGTAATGAGCAGTTCTTC. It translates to CASTPGKGNEQFF.

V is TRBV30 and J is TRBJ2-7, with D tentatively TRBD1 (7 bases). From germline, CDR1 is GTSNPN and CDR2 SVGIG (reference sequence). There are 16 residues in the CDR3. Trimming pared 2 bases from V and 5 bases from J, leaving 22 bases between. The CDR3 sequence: CAWSPQGGVSSHEQYF. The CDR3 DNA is TGTGCCTGGAGTCCCCAGGGGGGAGTTAGTTCCCACGAGCAGTACTTC.

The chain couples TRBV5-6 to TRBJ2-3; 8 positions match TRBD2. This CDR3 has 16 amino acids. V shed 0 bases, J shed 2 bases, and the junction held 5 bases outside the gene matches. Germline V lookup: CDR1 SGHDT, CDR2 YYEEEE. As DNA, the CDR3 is TGTGCCAGCAGCTTGGCAGCGGGAGCCCCCACAGATACGCAGTATTTT. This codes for CASSLAAGAPTDTQYF.

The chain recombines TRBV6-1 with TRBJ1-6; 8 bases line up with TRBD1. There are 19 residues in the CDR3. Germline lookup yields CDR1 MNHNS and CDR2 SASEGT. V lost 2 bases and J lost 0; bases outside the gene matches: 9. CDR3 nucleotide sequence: TGTGCCAGCAGTGAATCTGGGACAGGTTATTACTCCTATAATTCACCCCTCCACTTT. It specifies CASSESGTGYYSYNSPLHF.